These T cell receptor beta chains were read from a single sample in a study of blood T cell repertoires in COVID-19. TCRdb keeps only in-frame clones here, not all; method: immunoSEQ multiplex PCR. Among approximately 220,000 clones listed, 80% to 85% were seen once. Input material: peripheral blood. These receptors all come from a woman aged 60-70 years with acute or convalescent COVID-19. CDR3s include the opening cysteine and the closing phenylalanine or tryptophan. Each record gives: D gene, clone size, J gene, V gene, CDR3 DNA, CDR3 protein. A D gene is named only where the DNA matches it firmly. The size of a clone is reported for some rows only, either as once, few or many, or as a class for expanded clones.

. | . | TRBJ2-1 | TRBV19 | TGTGCCAGTAGTACAGTTCCCTACAATGAGCAGTTCTTC | CASSTVPYNEQFF
. | . | TRBJ2-3 | TRBV7-8 | TGTGCCAGCAGCTCACTGGGGGGAGAAGCAGATACGCAGTATTTT | CASSSLGGEADTQYF
TRBD2 | . | TRBJ2-7 | TRBV7-2 | TGTGCCAGCAGCCCCACTAGCGGGGCGAGCTACGAGCAGTACTTC | CASSPTSGASYEQYF
TRBD1 | . | TRBJ1-1 | TRBV5-4 | TGTGCCAGCAGCTTACAGGGGAGGAACACTGAAGCTTTCTTT | CASSLQGRNTEAFF
. | few | TRBJ2-2 | TRBV7-2 | TGTGCCAGCAGCCTACTGGAGGGCGGGGAGCTGTTTTTT | CASSLLEGGELFF
. | once | TRBJ2-1 | TRBV3-1/TRBV3-2 | TGTGCCAGCAGCCAAGGCCAGGCTAGGAGGTATGAGCAGTTCTTC | CASSQGQARRYEQFF
TRBD2 | . | TRBJ2-3 | TRBV7-2 | TGTGCCAGCACCCGTAGCGGGGGGCCGGCAGATACGCAGTATTTT | CASTRSGGPADTQYF
. | . | TRBJ1-1 | TRBV27 | TGTGCCAGCAGTTTTGCCTCCTTAGGGGGGGGGAACACTGAAGCTTTCTTT | CASSFASLGGGNTEAFF
. | . | TRBJ1-5 | TRBV5-6 | TGTGCCAGCAGCTTGGGTCCCCGGAATCAGCCCCAGCATTTT | CASSLGPRNQPQHF
. | few | TRBJ1-4 | TRBV18 | TGTGCCAGCTCACCAGTCGGGGGTTCAGGTGAAAAACTGTTTTTT | CASSPVGGSGEKLFF
. | . | TRBJ1-5 | TRBV7-8 | TGTGCCAGCAGCTTAGAAGGGGCTAATAGCAATCAGCCCCAGCATTTT | CASSLEGANSNQPQHF
TRBD1 | . | TRBJ2-7 | TRBV27 | TGTGCCAGCAGTTTAGGTACAGGGGTCGACGAGCAGTACTTC | CASSLGTGVDEQYF
. | . | TRBJ2-1 | TRBV11-2 | TGTGCCAGCAGCCTATTTCGACAGAGTGAGCAGTTCTTC | CASSLFRQSEQFF
TRBD1 | . | TRBJ1-1 | TRBV7-9 | TGTGCCAGCAGCATAGGACAGGGTTTAACTGAAGCTTTCTTT | CASSIGQGLTEAFF
. | . | TRBJ1-2 | TRBV3-1/TRBV3-2 | TGTGCCAGCAGCCATACAGGGATCATTAACTATGGCTACACCTTC | CASSHTGIINYGYTF
TRBD1 | once | TRBJ1-1 | TRBV12-3/TRBV12-4 | TGTGCCAGCATAGGGACAGCTCTTGAAGCTTTCTTT | CASIGTALEAFF
TRBD1 | once | TRBJ1-2 | TRBV10-3 | TGTGCCATAAGACAGGGGGGGAGTGATGGCTACACCTTC | CAIRQGGSDGYTF
. | . | TRBJ2-2 | TRBV28 | TGTGCCAGCACGCGGCCAAGCGCCGGGGAGCTGTTTTTT | CASTRPSAGELFF
TRBD1 | . | TRBJ1-4 | TRBV7-9 | TGTGCCAGCAGCCTAGAGGGGACAGAAAATGAAAAACTGTTTTTT | CASSLEGTENEKLFF
TRBD1 | . | TRBJ1-2 | TRBV19 | TGTGCCAGTCGGGGACAGGGAAACTATGGCTACACCTTC | CASRGQGNYGYTF